This T cell receptor beta chain appears in the sequencing data of a study of cytomegalovirus exposure and HLA in healthy donors. The overall study: The 100 million to 120 million unique TCR beta sequences, from about 179 million T cells, were found by an earlier analysis. Findings and limits, study-wide: Later analysis placed DRB1 highest and HLA-C lowest in TCR association rates, which differed by HLA locus. In an earlier analysis, most TCR beta V segments were productive about 87% or about 30% of the time. A later analysis found common viral pathogens apparently linked to several of the most significant clusters.

Trimming shortened V by 0 bases and J by 0 bases, and 5 bases separated the two germline ends. CDR3 length: 14 residues. The germline gives CDR1 MNHNY, CDR2 SVGAGI (reference sequence). As for this clone: Its cognate antigen is unknown.

13 Jbeta primers and 60 Vbeta primers were used for the PCR. TCRdb's copy holds only in-frame clones and misses some; the assay was immunoSEQ multiplex PCR. The sample has hundreds of thousands of clones, approximately 70% seen once; the top ten hold 1.8%. Sequencing input: PBMCs. This clonotype was obtained from a young woman in good health and CMV-seronegative. V is TRBV6-6 and J is TRBJ1-1; unclear D gene. CDR3 amino acids: CASSYSTLNTEAFF. In DNA, the CDR3 is TGTGCCAGCAGTTACTCCACACTGAACACTGAAGCTTTCTTT.